The rows below give T cell receptor beta chains drawn from one sample of a study of blood T cell repertoires in COVID-19. Generated by immunoSEQ multiplex PCR, the TCRdb table keeps only in-frame clones and is missing some. This table holds over 70,000 clones, roughly 84% found once. The sequenced sample was peripheral blood. These receptors all come from a human donor in a cohort sampled during active COVID-19. The CDR3 runs from the conserved cysteine through the conserved F or W. Each record gives: J gene, D gene, clone size, V gene, CDR3 protein, CDR3 DNA. The D gene is left open where the match is weak. A row's size may be missing; if present it is once, few, many or a size class.

TRBJ1-2,.,.,TRBV29-1,CSVEEYRQGGYTF,TGCAGCGTTGAAGAATACAGGCAGGGCGGCTACACCTTC
TRBJ1-1,.,.,TRBV4-2,CASSQDRKNTEAFF,TGTGCCAGCAGCCAGGACAGAAAGAACACTGAAGCTTTCTTT
TRBJ2-7,TRBD1,.,TRBV11-3,CASSPWTGGIYEQYF,TGTGCCAGCAGCCCATGGACAGGGGGAATCTACGAGCAGTACTTC
TRBJ1-1,TRBD1,.,TRBV7-3,CASSLMGQGVRTEAFF,TGTGCCAGCAGCCTGATGGGACAGGGGGTTCGCACTGAAGCTTTCTTT
TRBJ2-7,TRBD1,.,TRBV18,CASSAGTGGGQYF,TGTGCCAGCTCGGCCGGGACAGGGGGCGGGCAGTACTTC
TRBJ2-7,TRBD2,.,TRBV10-3,CAISESVGGAYEQYF,TGTGCCATCAGTGAGTCCGTCGGGGGGGCCTACGAGCAGTACTTC
TRBJ1-2,TRBD1,.,TRBV28,CASSLGRQGGYTF,TGTGCCAGCAGTTTAGGCCGACAGGGAGGCTACACCTTC
TRBJ1-4,.,.,TRBV4-2,CASSPRQNNEKLFF,TGTGCCAGCAGCCCGCGACAGAATAATGAAAAACTGTTTTTT
TRBJ1-1,.,once,TRBV7-8,CASTLTKGQVPGDTEAFF,TGTGCCAGCACCCTGACAAAAGGCCAGGTCCCAGGGGACACTGAAGCTTTCTTT
TRBJ2-1,.,.,TRBV18,CASSPPNERIRYNEQFF,TGTGCCAGCTCACCACCGAACGAGCGAATAAGATACAATGAGCAGTTCTTC
TRBJ2-7,.,.,TRBV12-3/TRBV12-4,CASSGSAYEQYF,TGTGCCAGCAGCGGGTCTGCATACGAGCAGTACTTC
TRBJ2-7,.,once,TRBV14,CASSQRDSPYYEQYF,TGTGCCAGCAGCCAGCGGGACTCCCCGTACTACGAGCAGTACTTC
TRBJ1-1,.,.,TRBV14,CASSTLHLNTEAFF,TGTGCCAGCAGCACCCTCCACTTGAACACTGAAGCTTTCTTT
TRBJ2-1,TRBD1,.,TRBV28,CASSPLRGPYNEQFF,TGTGCCAGCAGTCCCCTCAGGGGGCCCTACAATGAGCAGTTCTTC
TRBJ2-2,TRBD2,once,TRBV7-9,CASSLRLAGGTGELFF,TGTGCCAGCAGCTTACGACTAGCGGGGGGGACCGGGGAGCTGTTTTTT
TRBJ2-7,TRBD2,.,TRBV5-1,CASSFSGGYYEQYF,TGCGCCAGCAGCTTCAGCGGGGGATACTACGAGCAGTACTTC
TRBJ1-1,TRBD1,once,TRBV7-9,CASSSQGGHTEAFF,TGTGCCAGCAGCTCCCAGGGGGGCCACACTGAAGCTTTCTTT
TRBJ2-1,.,large,TRBV24-1,CATSPGDSEQFF,TGTGCCACCAGTCCAGGTGACAGTGAGCAGTTCTTC
TRBJ1-5,.,.,TRBV5-4,CASSLAGGNQPQHF,TGTGCCAGCAGCTTGGCCGGAGGGAATCAGCCCCAGCATTTT
TRBJ2-3,TRBD2,once,TRBV6-5,CASSLAGSPDTQYF,TGTGCCAGCAGTCTAGCGGGTTCTCCAGATACGCAGTATTTT